The rows below give T cell receptor beta chains drawn from one sample of a study of control samples from healthy donors and cancer patients. Clones were read by immunoSEQ multiplex PCR, and TCRdb kept only the in-frame ones, dropping some. The table includes about 69,000 clones, around four fifths detected once. Sequences were obtained from PBMCs. These receptors came from a woman between 50 and 59 years old with lung cancer. Both conserved end residues are part of each CDR3. D genes are given only for firm matches. The size field is filled for only some rows; it gives once, few, many or a size class.

j_gene,v_gene,d_gene,len,abundance,CDR3aa,CDR3nt
TRBJ1-2,TRBV7-9,-,13,-,CASSLQGTGGYTF,TGTGCCAGCAGCTTACAAGGGACGGGCGGCTACACCTTC
TRBJ1-4,TRBV28,TRBD1,16,-,CASSRGQGRGNEKLFF,TGTGCCAGCAGCCGGGGACAGGGAAGAGGTAATGAAAAACTGTTTTTT
TRBJ1-1,TRBV20-1,-,11,-,CSANRGTEAFF,TGCAGTGCTAATAGGGGCACTGAAGCTTTCTTT
TRBJ1-1,TRBV5-5,-,13,-,CASSHPTATEAFF,TGTGCCAGCAGCCATCCCACAGCCACTGAAGCTTTCTTT
TRBJ1-2,TRBV4-3,-,15,-,CASSQDRTEDYGYTF,TGCGCCAGCAGCCAAGACAGGACGGAGGACTATGGCTACACCTTC
TRBJ1-5,TRBV5-8,TRBD1,15,-,CASSRGQGVNQPQHF,TGTGCCAGCAGCAGGGGACAGGGTGTTAATCAGCCCCAGCATTTT
TRBJ1-1,TRBV28,-,15,-,CASAQGIVMNTEAFF,TGTGCCAGCGCCCAGGGGATTGTCATGAACACTGAAGCTTTCTTT
TRBJ1-2,TRBV24-1,-,15,-,CATSDPDPSDYGYTF,TGTGCCACCAGTGACCCTGATCCCTCTGACTATGGCTACACCTTC
TRBJ1-1,TRBV18,-,13,-,CASSPRGETEAFF,TGTGCCAGCTCACCTAGGGGGGAGACTGAAGCTTTCTTT
TRBJ1-1,TRBV19,-,12,-,CASSTRGAGAFF,TGTGCCAGTAGTACCCGGGGGGCTGGGGCTTTCTTT
TRBJ2-5,TRBV20-1,-,12,-,CSASSGGGTQYF,TGCAGTGCTAGTTCTGGGGGCGGGACCCAGTACTTC
TRBJ1-2,TRBV12-3/TRBV12-4,TRBD1,13,once,CASSLDRYYGYTF,TGTGCCAGCAGTTTGGACAGGTACTATGGCTACACCTTC
TRBJ1-6,TRBV5-1,TRBD1,14,-,CASSLEQGNSPLHF,TGCGCCAGCAGCTTGGAACAGGGGAATTCACCCCTCCACTTT
TRBJ1-5,TRBV12-3/TRBV12-4,-,13,-,CASSSIGNQPQHF,TGTGCCAGCAGTTCTATTGGAAATCAGCCCCAGCATTTT
TRBJ1-2,TRBV19,TRBD1,15,-,CASTSGTGNTRGYTF,TGTGCCAGTACCTCCGGGACAGGGAATACTCGCGGCTACACCTTC
TRBJ1-1,TRBV29-1,-,14,once,CSAGTRGGFTEAFF,TGCAGCGCAGGAACGAGGGGCGGGTTCACTGAAGCTTTCTTT
TRBJ2-7,TRBV7-8,TRBD1,14,-,CASSSTRQGYEQYF,TGTGCCAGCAGCTCTACCCGACAGGGATACGAGCAGTACTTC
TRBJ2-3,TRBV6-2/TRBV6-3,TRBD2,17,-,CASSYSGTRVRTDTQYF,TGTGCCAGCAGTTACTCCGGGACTAGGGTCCGCACAGATACGCAGTATTTT
TRBJ1-3,TRBV7-9,-,15,few,CASSLAQVSGNTIYF,TGTGCCAGCAGCTTAGCGCAGGTCTCTGGAAACACCATATATTTT
TRBJ2-7,TRBV5-1,-,15,-,CASSIAGTEPYEQYF,TGCGCCAGCAGCATCGCCGGGACCGAACCCTACGAGCAGTACTTC
TRBJ2-3,TRBV2,-,15,-,CASSEASGTTDTQYF,TGTGCCAGCAGTGAAGCTTCCGGGACAACGGATACGCAGTATTTT
TRBJ2-7,TRBV5-1,TRBD2,16,once,CASSLDSSGGASEQYF,TGCGCCAGCAGCTTGGATTCTAGCGGGGGGGCCTCCGAGCAGTACTTC
TRBJ2-7,TRBV18,TRBD1,14,-,CASSPGTGGNEQYF,TGTGCCAGCTCACCAGGGACAGGGGGCAACGAGCAGTACTTC
TRBJ1-1,TRBV18,-,15,-,CASSPKTGGDTEAFF,TGTGCCAGCTCACCGAAGACAGGCGGGGACACTGAAGCTTTCTTT
TRBJ1-4,TRBV25-1,-,15,few,CASSEGAGRNEKLFF,TGTGCCAGCAGTGAAGGGGCAGGGAGGAACGAAAAACTGTTTTTT
TRBJ2-1,TRBV6-6,-,14,-,CASGGADRGPEQFF,TGTGCCAGCGGGGGGGCCGATCGGGGCCCTGAGCAGTTCTTC
TRBJ1-1,TRBV2,-,13,-,CASRKGSNTEAFF,TGTGCCAGCAGAAAGGGATCGAACACTGAAGCTTTCTTT
TRBJ2-1,TRBV5-1,-,16,few,CASSQGWGGGYNEQFF,TGCGCCAGCAGCCAAGGTTGGGGGGGCGGCTACAATGAGCAGTTCTTC
TRBJ1-2,TRBV5-5,TRBD1,15,-,CASSPRDRGRYGYTF,TGTGCCAGCAGCCCACGGGACAGGGGTCGGTATGGCTACACCTTC
TRBJ2-3,TRBV19,-,14,-,CASSLGLIGDTQYF,TGTGCCAGTAGTTTGGGTCTAATCGGAGATACGCAGTATTTT
TRBJ1-1,TRBV5-4,-,14,-,CASSLGSTNTEAFF,TGTGCCAGCAGCTTGGGAAGTACGAACACTGAAGCTTTCTTT
TRBJ1-1,TRBV3-1/TRBV3-2,-,12,-,CASSLRDTEAFF,TGTGCCAGCAGCCTTAGGGACACTGAAGCTTTCTTT
TRBJ1-4,TRBV5-1,-,16,-,CASSFGGRTTNEKLFF,TGCGCCAGCAGCTTTGGGGGTAGGACAACTAATGAAAAACTGTTTTTT
TRBJ2-3,TRBV5-1,TRBD1,16,-,CASSTTGESRTDTQYF,TGCGCCAGCAGCACTACAGGGGAGAGTAGGACAGATACGCAGTATTTT
TRBJ2-5,TRBV5-1,TRBD1,13,few,CASRRQGQETQYF,TGCGCCAGCAGACGACAGGGTCAAGAGACCCAGTACTTC
TRBJ2-2,TRBV24-1,TRBD1,17,-,CATSDQRGQGYTGELFF,TGTGCCACCAGTGACCAGAGGGGACAGGGGTACACCGGGGAGCTGTTTTTT
TRBJ1-1,TRBV6-6,-,15,-,CASRPDTTENTEAFF,TGTGCCAGCAGACCCGACACCACCGAGAACACTGAAGCTTTCTTT
TRBJ1-1,TRBV24-1,-,10,few,CATGHMEAFF,TGTGCCACCGGGCATATGGAAGCTTTCTTT
TRBJ2-7,TRBV19,-,11,-,CASRTGPHFFF,TGTGCCAGTAGGACAGGCCCCCATTTTTTTTTC
TRBJ1-1,TRBV7-9,-,12,-,CASHRENTEAFF,TGTGCCTCGCACAGGGAGAACACTGAAGCTTTCTTT
TRBJ2-5,TRBV10-3,-,13,-,CAIRDVWEETQYF,TGTGCCATCAGAGATGTTTGGGAAGAGACCCAGTACTTC
TRBJ1-3,TRBV4-1,TRBD1,15,-,CASSLGGAGGNTIYF,TGCGCCAGCAGCCTAGGGGGCGCAGGAGGAAACACCATATATTTT
TRBJ1-1,TRBV7-2,TRBD1,16,-,CASSDPGQGKDTEAFF,TGTGCCAGCAGCGATCCGGGACAGGGGAAGGACACTGAAGCTTTCTTT
TRBJ1-6,TRBV7-2,TRBD1,15,-,CASSWTGDSNSPLHF,TGTGCCAGCAGCTGGACAGGGGATAGCAATTCACCCCTCCACTTT
TRBJ2-2,TRBV2,-,13,-,CASSEAQDGELFF,TGTGCCAGCAGTGAAGCGCAGGACGGGGAGCTGTTTTTT
TRBJ1-1,TRBV2,TRBD1,14,few,CASSGDRAVTEAFF,TGTGCCAGCAGCGGGGACAGGGCTGTAACTGAAGCTTTCTTT
TRBJ2-1,TRBV9,TRBD2,14,-,CASSLAGGHNEQFF,TGTGCCAGCAGCCTAGCGGGGGGGCACAATGAGCAGTTCTTC
TRBJ1-2,TRBV27,TRBD1,15,-,CASSFLGTGNYGYTF,TGTGCCAGCAGTTTCCTCGGGACAGGGAACTATGGCTACACCTTC
TRBJ1-1,TRBV29-1,TRBD1,15,-,CSVEDRDRENTEAFF,TGCAGCGTTGAAGATCGGGACAGAGAGAACACTGAAGCTTTCTTT
TRBJ1-2,TRBV6-5,-,12,-,CASWGPGYGYTF,TGTGCCAGCTGGGGACCGGGCTATGGCTACACCTTC
TRBJ1-2,TRBV5-1,TRBD1,15,once,CASSPSGTQGGGYTF,TGCGCCAGCAGCCCCTCCGGGACCCAGGGGGGAGGCTACACCTTC
TRBJ2-6,TRBV27,-,15,-,CASSSKSSGANVLTF,TGTGCCAGCAGTTCAAAGAGCTCTGGGGCCAACGTCCTGACTTTC